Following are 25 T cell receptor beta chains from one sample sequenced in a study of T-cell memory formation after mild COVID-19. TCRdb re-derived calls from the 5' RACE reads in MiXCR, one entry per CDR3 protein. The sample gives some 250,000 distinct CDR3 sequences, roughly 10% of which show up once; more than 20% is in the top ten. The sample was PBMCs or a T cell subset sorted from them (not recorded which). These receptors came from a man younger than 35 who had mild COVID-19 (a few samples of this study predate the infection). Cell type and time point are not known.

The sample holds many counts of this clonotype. CDR3 amino acids: CASSSAEDNEQYV. CDR3 DNA sequence: TGCGCCAGCAGCTCCGCCGAAGACAACGAGCAGTACGTC. This chain joins TRBV5-1 and TRBJ2-7; D is uncertain. Germline-derived CDR1 and CDR2 are SGHRS and YFSETQ. The V end lost 3 bases, the J end lost 5 bases, and 12 bases lay between the germline ends. The CDR3 is 13 residues long.

The CDR3 sequence: CASSSQTGGVFDEQFF. As DNA, the CDR3 is TGTGCCAGCAGCTCCCAGACAGGGGGCGTTTTCGATGAGCAGTTCTTC. The chain has TRBV7-3 and TRBJ2-1; TRBD1 matches at 10 bases. Germline V gene sequence: CDR1 SGHTA, CDR2 FQGTGA. The CDR3 sequence is 16 residues long. V dropped 4 bases and J dropped 8; count of bases not matched to a gene: 11.

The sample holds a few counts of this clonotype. The CDR3 sequence: CASSLAQGSNEQFF. In DNA form, the CDR3 reads TGTGCCAGCAGCTTAGCGCAGGGATCCAATGAGCAGTTCTTC. V usage is TRBV7-6 and J usage is TRBJ2-1, with D possibly being TRBD1 (5 bases). This CDR3 has 14 amino acids. The germline CDR1 and CDR2 sequences are SGHVS and FNYEAQ. The germline V and J ends were trimmed by 0 bases and 6 bases, with 9 bases remaining between them.

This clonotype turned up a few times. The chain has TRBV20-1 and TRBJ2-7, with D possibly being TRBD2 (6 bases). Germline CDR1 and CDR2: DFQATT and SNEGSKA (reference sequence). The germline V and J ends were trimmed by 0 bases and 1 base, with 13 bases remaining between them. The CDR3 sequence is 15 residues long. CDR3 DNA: TGCAGTGCTAGAGATCGTCTGGGGGGATCCTACGAGCAGTACGTC. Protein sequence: CSARDRLGGSYEQYV.

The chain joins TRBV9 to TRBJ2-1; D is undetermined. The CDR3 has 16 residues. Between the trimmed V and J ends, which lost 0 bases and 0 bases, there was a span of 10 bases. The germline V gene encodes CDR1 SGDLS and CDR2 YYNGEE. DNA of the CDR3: TGTGCCAGCAGCGTAGTTGGTGTGAGCTCCTACAATGAGCAGTTCTTC. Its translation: CASSVVGVSSYNEQFF.

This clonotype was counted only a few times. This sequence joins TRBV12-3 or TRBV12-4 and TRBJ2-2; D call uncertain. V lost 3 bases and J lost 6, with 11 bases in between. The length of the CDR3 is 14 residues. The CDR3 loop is CASSFNDGSGELFF. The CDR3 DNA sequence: TGTGCCAGCAGTTTCAATGATGGGTCCGGGGAGCTGTTTTTT.

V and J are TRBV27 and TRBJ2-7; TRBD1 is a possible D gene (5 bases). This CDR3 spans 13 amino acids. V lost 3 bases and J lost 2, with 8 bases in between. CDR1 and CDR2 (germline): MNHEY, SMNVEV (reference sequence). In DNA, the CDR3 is TGTGCCAGCAGTTTCGACAGTACCTACGAGCAGTACTTC. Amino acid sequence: CASSFDSTYEQYF.

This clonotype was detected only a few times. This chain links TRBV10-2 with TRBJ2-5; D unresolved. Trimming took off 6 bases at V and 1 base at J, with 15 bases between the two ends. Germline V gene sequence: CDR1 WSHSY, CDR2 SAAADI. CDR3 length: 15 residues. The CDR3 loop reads CASRTVSGFQETQYF. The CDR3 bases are TGCGCCAGCAGAACGGTTTCAGGTTTCCAAGAGACCCAGTACTTC.

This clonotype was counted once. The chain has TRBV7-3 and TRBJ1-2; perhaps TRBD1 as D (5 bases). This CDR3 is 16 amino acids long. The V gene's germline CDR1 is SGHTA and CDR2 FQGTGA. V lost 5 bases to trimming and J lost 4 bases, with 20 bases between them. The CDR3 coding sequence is TGTGCCAGCAGCGGGGACGGTACCGTCGTCCCCTATGGCTACACCTTC. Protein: CASSGDGTVVPYGYTF.

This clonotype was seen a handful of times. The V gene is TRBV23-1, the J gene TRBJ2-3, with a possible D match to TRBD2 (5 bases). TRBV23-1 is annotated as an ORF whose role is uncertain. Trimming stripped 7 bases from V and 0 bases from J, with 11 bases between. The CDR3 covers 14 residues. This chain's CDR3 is CASTRRSSTDTQYF. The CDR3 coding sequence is TGCGCCAGCACCAGGAGGTCTAGCACAGATACGCAGTATTTT.

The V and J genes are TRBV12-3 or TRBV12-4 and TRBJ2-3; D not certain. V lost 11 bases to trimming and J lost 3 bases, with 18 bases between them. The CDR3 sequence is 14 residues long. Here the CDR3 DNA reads TGTGCCTGCTCCTTCCCCGTCTGGACAGATACGCAGTATTTT. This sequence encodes CACSFPVWTDTQYF.

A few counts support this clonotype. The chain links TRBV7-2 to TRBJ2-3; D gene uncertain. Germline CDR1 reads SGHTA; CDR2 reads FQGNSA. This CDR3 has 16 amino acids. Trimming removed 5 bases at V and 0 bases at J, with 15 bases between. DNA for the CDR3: TGTGCCAGCAGCCAAAGAGGCCCCCTTAGCACAGATACGCAGTATTTT. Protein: CASSQRGPLSTDTQYF.

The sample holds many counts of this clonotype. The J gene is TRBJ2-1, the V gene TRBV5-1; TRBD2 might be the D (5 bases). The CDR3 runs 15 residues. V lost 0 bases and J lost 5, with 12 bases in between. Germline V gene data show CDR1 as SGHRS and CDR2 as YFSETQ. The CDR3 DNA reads TGCGCCAGCAGCTTGGCGGTCCTCGGGGACAATGAGCAGTTCTTC. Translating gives CASSLAVLGDNEQFF.

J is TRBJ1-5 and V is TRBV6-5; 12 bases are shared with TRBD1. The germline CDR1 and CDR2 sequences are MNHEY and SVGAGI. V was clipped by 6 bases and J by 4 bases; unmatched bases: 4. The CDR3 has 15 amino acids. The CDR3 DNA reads TGTGCCAGCAGGCCGGGACAGGGGGCGAATCAGCCCCAGCATTTT. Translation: CASRPGQGANQPQHF.

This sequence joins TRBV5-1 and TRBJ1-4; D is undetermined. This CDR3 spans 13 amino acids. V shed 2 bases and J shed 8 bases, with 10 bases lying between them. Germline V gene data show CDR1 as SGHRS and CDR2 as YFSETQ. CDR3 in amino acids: CASSFPEREKLFF. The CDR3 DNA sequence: TGCGCCAGCAGCTTCCCGGAGCGGGAAAAACTGTTTTTT.

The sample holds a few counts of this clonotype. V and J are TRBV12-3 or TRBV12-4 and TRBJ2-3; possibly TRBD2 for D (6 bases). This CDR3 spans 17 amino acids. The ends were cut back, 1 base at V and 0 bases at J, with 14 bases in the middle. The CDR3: CASSLGAGRVSTDTQYF. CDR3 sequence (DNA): TGTGCCAGCAGTTTAGGAGCGGGCCGCGTTAGCACAGATACGCAGTATTTT.

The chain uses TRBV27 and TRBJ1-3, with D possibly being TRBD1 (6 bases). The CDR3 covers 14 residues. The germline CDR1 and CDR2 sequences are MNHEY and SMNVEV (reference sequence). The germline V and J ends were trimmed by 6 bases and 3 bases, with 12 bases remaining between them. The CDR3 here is CASRNNRDGNTIYF. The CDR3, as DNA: TGTGCCAGCAGAAACAACAGGGATGGAAACACCATATATTTT.

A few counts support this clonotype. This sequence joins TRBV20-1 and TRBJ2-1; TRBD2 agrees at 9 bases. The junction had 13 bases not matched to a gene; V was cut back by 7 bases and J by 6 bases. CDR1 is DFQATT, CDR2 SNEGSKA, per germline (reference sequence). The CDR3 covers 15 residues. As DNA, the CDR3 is TGCAGTGGGGTAGCGGGGGCCCTATTAGTCAATGAGCAGTTCTTC. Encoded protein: CSGVAGALLVNEQFF.

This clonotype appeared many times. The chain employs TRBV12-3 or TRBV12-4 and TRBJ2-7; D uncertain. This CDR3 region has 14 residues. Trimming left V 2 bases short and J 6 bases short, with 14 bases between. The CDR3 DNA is TGTGCCAGCAGTTTATCAGGCAGTCCGGTCGAGCAGTACGTC. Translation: CASSLSGSPVEQYV.

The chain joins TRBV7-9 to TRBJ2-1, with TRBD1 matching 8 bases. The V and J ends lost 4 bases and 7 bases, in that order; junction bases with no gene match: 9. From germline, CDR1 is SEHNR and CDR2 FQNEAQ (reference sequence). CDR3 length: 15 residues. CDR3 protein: CASSYPDRVMNEQFF. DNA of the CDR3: TGTGCCAGCAGCTACCCGGACAGGGTAATGAATGAGCAGTTCTTC.

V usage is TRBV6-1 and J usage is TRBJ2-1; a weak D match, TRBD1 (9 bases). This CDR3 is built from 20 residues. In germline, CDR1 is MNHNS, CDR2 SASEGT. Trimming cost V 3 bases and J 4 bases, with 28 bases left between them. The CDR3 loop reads CASSDGQGQTTSGMYNEQFF. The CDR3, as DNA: TGTGCCAGCAGTGACGGACAGGGGCAAACAACTAGCGGAATGTACAATGAGCAGTTCTTC.

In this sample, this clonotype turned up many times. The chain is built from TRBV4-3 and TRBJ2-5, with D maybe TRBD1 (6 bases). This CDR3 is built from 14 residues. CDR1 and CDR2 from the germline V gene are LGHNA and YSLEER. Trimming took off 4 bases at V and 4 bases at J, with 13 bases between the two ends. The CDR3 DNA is TGCGCCAGCAGCCGCTCAACAGGGTCAGAGACCCAGTACTTC. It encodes CASSRSTGSETQYF.

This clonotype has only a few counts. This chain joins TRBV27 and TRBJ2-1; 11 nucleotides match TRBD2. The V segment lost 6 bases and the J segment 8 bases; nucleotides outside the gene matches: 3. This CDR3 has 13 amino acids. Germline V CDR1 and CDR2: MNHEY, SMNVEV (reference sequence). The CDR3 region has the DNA TGTGCCAGCAGGCTAGCGGGGGGCCATGAGCAGTTCTTC. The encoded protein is CASRLAGGHEQFF.

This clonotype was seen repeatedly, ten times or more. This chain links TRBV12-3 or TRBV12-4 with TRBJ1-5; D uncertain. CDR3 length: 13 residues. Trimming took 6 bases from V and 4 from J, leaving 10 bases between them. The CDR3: CASSRRENQPQHF. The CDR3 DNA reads TGTGCCAGCAGCCGCCGGGAGAATCAGCCCCAGCATTTT.

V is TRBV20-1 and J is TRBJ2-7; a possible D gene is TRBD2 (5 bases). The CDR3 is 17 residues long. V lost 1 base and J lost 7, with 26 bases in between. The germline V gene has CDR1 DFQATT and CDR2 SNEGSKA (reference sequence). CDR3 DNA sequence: TGCAGTGCTAGAGCCCCCTCCCATGTCGGACTCGGGTTTGAGCAGTACGTC. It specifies CSARAPSHVGLGFEQYV.